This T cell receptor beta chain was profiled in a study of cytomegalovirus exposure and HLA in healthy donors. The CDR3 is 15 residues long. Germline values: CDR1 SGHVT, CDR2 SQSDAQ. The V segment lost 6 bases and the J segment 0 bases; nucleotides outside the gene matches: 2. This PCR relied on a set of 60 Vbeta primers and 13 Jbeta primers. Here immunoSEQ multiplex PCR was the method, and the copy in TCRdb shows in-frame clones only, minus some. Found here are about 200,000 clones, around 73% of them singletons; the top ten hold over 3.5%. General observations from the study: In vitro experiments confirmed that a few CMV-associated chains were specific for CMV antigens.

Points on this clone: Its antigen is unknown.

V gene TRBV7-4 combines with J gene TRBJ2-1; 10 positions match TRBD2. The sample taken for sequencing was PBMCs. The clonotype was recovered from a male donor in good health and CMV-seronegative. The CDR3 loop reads CASRLAGSSYNEQFF. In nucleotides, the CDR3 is TGTGCCAGCAGACTAGCGGGAAGCTCCTACAATGAGCAGTTCTTC.